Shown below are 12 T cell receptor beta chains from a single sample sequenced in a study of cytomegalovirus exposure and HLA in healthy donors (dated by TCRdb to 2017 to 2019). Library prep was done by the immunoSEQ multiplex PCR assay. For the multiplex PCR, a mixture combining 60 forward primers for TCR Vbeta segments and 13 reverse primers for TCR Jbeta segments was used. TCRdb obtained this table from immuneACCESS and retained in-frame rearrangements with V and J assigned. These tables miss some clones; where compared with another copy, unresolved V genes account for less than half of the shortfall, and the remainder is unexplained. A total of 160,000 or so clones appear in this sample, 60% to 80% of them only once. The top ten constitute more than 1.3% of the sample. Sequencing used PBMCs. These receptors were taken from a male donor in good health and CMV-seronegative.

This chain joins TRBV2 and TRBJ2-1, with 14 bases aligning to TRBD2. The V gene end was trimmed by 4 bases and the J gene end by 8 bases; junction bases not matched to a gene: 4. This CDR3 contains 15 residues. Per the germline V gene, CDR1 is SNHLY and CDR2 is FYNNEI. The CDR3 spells CASSVGTSGSDEQFF. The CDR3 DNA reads TGTGCCAGCAGTGTAGGGACTAGCGGGAGTGATGAGCAGTTCTTC.

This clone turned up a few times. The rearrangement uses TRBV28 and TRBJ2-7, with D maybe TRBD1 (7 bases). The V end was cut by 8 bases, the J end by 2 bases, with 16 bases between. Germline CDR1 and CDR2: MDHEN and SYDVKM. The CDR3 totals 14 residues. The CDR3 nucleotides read TGTGCCAGCGGGGGGACAGAGAGGCCCTACGAGCAGTACTTC. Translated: CASGGTERPYEQYF. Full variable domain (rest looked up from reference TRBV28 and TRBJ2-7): DVKVTQSSRYLVKRTGEKVFLECVQDMDHENMFWYRQDPGLGLRLIYFSYDVKMKEKGDIPEGYSVSREKKERFSLILESASTNQTSMYLCASGGTERPYEQYFGPGTRLTVT.

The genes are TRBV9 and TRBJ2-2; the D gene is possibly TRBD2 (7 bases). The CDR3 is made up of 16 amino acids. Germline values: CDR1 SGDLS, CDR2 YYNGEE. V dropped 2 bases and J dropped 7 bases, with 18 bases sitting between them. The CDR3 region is CASSVGGASLGGELFF. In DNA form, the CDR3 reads TGTGCCAGCAGCGTGGGGGGGGCCAGCCTAGGCGGGGAGCTGTTTTTT.

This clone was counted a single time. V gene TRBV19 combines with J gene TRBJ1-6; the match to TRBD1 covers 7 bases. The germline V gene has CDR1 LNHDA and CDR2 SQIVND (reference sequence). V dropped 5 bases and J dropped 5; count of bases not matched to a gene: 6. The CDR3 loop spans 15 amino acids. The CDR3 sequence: CASSSAGQNNSPLHF. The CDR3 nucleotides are TGTGCCAGTAGTTCCGCGGGACAGAATAATTCACCCCTCCACTTT. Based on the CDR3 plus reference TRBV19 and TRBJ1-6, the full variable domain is DGGITQSPKYLFRKEGQNVTLSCEQNLNHDAMYWYRQDPGQGLRLIYYSQIVNDFQKGDIAEGYSVSREKKESFPLTVTSAQKNPTAFYLCASSSAGQNNSPLHFGNGTRLTVT.

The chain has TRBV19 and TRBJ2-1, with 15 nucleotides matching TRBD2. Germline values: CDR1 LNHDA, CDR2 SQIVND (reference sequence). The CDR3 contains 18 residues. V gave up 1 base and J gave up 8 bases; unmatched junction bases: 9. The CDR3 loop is CASSIGRTSGRDGDEQFF. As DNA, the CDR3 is TGTGCCAGTAGTATAGGTCGGACTAGCGGGAGGGATGGAGATGAGCAGTTCTTC.

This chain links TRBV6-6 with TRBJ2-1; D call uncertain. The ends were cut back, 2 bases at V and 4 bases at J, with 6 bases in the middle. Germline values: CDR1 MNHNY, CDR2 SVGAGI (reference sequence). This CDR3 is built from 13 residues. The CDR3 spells CASSYDSYNEQFF. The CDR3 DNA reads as TGTGCCAGCAGTTACGATAGTTACAATGAGCAGTTCTTC.

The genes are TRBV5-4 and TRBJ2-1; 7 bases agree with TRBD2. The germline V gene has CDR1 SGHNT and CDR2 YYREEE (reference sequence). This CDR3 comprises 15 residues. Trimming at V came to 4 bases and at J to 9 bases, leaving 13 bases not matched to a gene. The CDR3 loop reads CASSMGPRGVGEQFF. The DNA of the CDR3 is TGTGCCAGCAGCATGGGACCTCGGGGGGTCGGTGAGCAGTTCTTC. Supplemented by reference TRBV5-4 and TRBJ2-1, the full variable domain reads ETGVTQSPTHLIKTRGQQVTLRCSSQSGHNTVSWYQQALGQGPQFIFQYYREEENGRGNFPPRFSGLQFPNYSSELNVNALELDDSALYLCASSMGPRGVGEQFFGPGTRLTVL.

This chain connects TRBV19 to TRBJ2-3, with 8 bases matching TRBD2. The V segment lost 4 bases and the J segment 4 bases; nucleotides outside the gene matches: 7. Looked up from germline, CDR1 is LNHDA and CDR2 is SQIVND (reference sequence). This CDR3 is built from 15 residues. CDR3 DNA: TGTGCCAGTAGTACGGTCGGGGGGGGCGCAGATACGCAGTATTTT. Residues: CASSTVGGGADTQYF.

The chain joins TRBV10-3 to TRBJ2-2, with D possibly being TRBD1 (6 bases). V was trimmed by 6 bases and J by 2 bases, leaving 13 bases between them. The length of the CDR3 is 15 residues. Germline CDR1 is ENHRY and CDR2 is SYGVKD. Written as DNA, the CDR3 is TGTGCCATCAGGCCAACCGGGACAAACACCGGGGAGCTGTTTTTT. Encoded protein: CAIRPTGTNTGELFF.

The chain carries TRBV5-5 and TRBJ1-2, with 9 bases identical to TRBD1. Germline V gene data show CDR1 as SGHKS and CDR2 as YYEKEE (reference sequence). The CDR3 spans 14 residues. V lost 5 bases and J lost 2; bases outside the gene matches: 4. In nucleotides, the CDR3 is TGTGCCAGCAGACCTGGACAGGGGAACTATGGCTACACCTTC. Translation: CASRPGQGNYGYTF.

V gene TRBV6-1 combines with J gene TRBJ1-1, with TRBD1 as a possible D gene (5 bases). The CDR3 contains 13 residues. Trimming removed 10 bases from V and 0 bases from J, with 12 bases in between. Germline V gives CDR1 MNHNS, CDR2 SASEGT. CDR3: CATDDSLNTEAFF. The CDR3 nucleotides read TGTGCCACCGACGACAGTTTGAACACTGAAGCTTTCTTT.

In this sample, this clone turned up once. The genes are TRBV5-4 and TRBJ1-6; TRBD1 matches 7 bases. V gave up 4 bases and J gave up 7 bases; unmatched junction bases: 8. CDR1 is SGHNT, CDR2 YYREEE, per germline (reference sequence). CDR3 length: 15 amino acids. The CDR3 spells CASSPDRVGNSPLHF. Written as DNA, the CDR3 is TGTGCCAGCAGCCCCGACAGGGTAGGGAATTCACCCCTCCACTTT. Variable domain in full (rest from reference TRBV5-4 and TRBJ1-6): ETGVTQSPTHLIKTRGQQVTLRCSSQSGHNTVSWYQQALGQGPQFIFQYYREEENGRGNFPPRFSGLQFPNYSSELNVNALELDDSALYLCASSPDRVGNSPLHFGNGTRLTVT.